One sample yielded the 9 T cell receptor beta chains listed below, sequenced in a study of breast tumors, draining lymph nodes, adjacent tissues. Each CDR3 protein gets one entry after TCRdb re-called the multiplex PCR reads with MiXCR. The sample includes some 100,000 distinct CDR3 sequences, roughly 20% of them seen just once. The lymph nodes were axillary draining lymph nodes from breast cancer patients. Sequencing input: axillary lymph node tissue. Receptors originate from a female donor with breast cancer. Some clones in this sample may be carry-over from other donors' samples.

This clonotype was seen many times. The genes are TRBV7-6 and TRBJ1-6; the match to TRBD1 covers 9 bases. V dropped 2 bases and J dropped 8; count of bases not matched to a gene: 19. The germline V gene encodes CDR1 SGHVS and CDR2 FNYEAQ. The CDR3 covers 20 residues. CDR3 sequence: CASSLYAAWDRAEGHSPLHF. The CDR3 coding sequence is TGTGCCAGCAGCTTATACGCGGCCTGGGACAGGGCAGAGGGCCATTCACCCCTCCACTTT.

This clonotype was observed a few times. This may be a read error: a much more frequent sequence differs by one nucleotide. The chain has TRBV6-2 or TRBV6-3 and TRBJ1-2, with 7 bases identical to TRBD1. Trimming cost V 6 bases and J 9 bases; bases outside gene matches: 7. CDR1 is MNHEY and CDR2 is SVGEGT in the germline V gene. CDR3 length equals 12 residues. This chain's CDR3 is CASRTSGGSYTF. CDR3 DNA sequence: TGTGCCAGCAGAACCTCAGGGGGTAGCTACACCTTC.

This clonotype was observed at least ten times. The chain joins TRBV7-9 to TRBJ2-7, with TRBD1 matching 8 bases. Germline trimming cut 5 bases from V and 3 bases from J; bases unmatched to any gene: 6. The germline gives CDR1 SEHNR, CDR2 FQNEAQ (reference sequence). The CDR3 totals 14 residues. The CDR3 reads CASSTSGGNYEQYF. CDR3 nucleotide sequence: TGTGCCAGCAGCACTTCAGGGGGCAACTACGAGCAGTACTTC.

This clonotype was counted at least ten times. The CDR3 is CASSSPGTGSYEQYF. The CDR3 DNA follows: TGTGCCAGCAGTTCCCCCGGGACAGGGTCTTACGAGCAGTACTTC. The V gene is TRBV6-6, the J gene TRBJ2-7, with TRBD1 matching over 9 bases. Trimming at V came to 4 bases and at J to 4 bases, leaving 8 bases not matched to a gene. Germline V CDR1 and CDR2: MNHNY, SVGAGI (reference sequence). CDR3 size: 15 residues.

This clonotype was seen at least ten times. The V gene is TRBV13, the J gene TRBJ1-3; D uncertain. Looked up from germline, CDR1 is PRHDT and CDR2 is FYEKMQ (reference sequence). This CDR3 spans 14 amino acids. Trimming removed 4 bases from V and 2 bases from J, with 9 bases in between. In DNA form, the CDR3 reads TGTGCCAGCAGCTCCCCGCCAGCTGGAAACACCATATATTTT. As protein: CASSSPPAGNTIYF.

This clonotype was observed a handful of times. The chain combines TRBV28 with TRBJ2-7; no clear D. Trimming left V 6 bases short and J 3 bases short, with 9 bases between. CDR1 is MDHEN, CDR2 SYDVKM, per germline. The CDR3 contains 12 residues. The CDR3 DNA is TGTGCCAGCAGCCACGATGGCTACGAGCAGTACTTC. Its translation is CASSHDGYEQYF.

For this clonotype: Just one base apart from a much larger clone, this may be a read error. The V gene is TRBV6-1, the J gene TRBJ2-1; D gene unclear. Germline CDR1 is MNHNS and CDR2 is SASEGT. The length of the CDR3 is 13 residues. CDR3 in amino acids: CASSAPGYNEQSF. CDR3 coding DNA: TGTGCCAGCAGTGCCCCAGGCTACAATGAGCAGTCCTTC.

This clonotype has a handful of counts. The chain has TRBV30 and TRBJ1-5; a weak D match, TRBD1 (6 bases). This CDR3 spans 13 amino acids. Trimming removed 1 base at V and 5 bases at J, with 9 bases between. Germline CDR1 GTSNPN, CDR2 SVGIG (reference sequence). The CDR3 DNA follows: TGTGCCTGGAGTGAACAGGGAGATCAGCCCCAGCATTTT. Protein sequence: CAWSEQGDQPQHF.

In regard to this clonotype: A much larger clone lies one base from this, so it may be a read error. The chain uses TRBV19 and TRBJ2-5; D might be TRBD1 or TRBD2, each matching 5 bases. Germline V gives CDR1 LNHDA, CDR2 SQIVND (reference sequence). This CDR3 is 12 amino acids long. Trimming stripped 5 bases from V and 9 bases from J, with 13 bases between. CDR3 nucleotide sequence: TGTGCCAGTAGTCTCGGGAAACAGGCCCAGTACTTC. This encodes CASSLGKQAQYF.